This T cell receptor (beta chain) stems from a study of blood T cells in healthy people across ages. Study findings and constraints: PBMCs that were unsorted prevented a conclusive naive versus antigen-experienced comparison. TCR beta diversity per million T cells fell roughly linearly with age.

Healthy Caucasian individuals from Russia aged roughly 6 to 90 served as donors. Alongside a J-beta primer mix, a sample-barcoded 5' primer served in a second PCR lasting roughly 7 to 11 cycles. Each cDNA molecule, via a template-switch adaptor with 12 random nucleotides, was tagged. MiXCR, applied by TCRdb to the 5' RACE reads, yields one record per CDR3 protein. The data contain around 1.1 million distinct CDR3 sequences, around two fifths of them singletons. This clonotype was picked up a small number of times. Its specificity is unknown. Sequencing was performed on blood. The TCR was taken from a young man in good health.

This CDR3 is CSAGFMNTEAFF. CDR3 DNA: TGCAGTGCGGGATTCATGAACACTGAAGCTTTCTTT. The chain recombines TRBV20-1 with TRBJ1-1; D remains unclear. V lost 6 bases, J lost 0 bases, and 8 bases lay in between. Germline CDR1 is DFQATT and CDR2 is SNEGSKA (reference sequence). The CDR3 extends over 12 amino acids.